This T cell receptor beta chain was recorded in a study of sequential checkpoint blockade in melanoma. The CDR3 covers 15 residues. Trimming took 3 bases from V and 3 from J; bases not matched to a gene: 7. CDR1 and CDR2 from the germline V gene are ENHRY and SYGVKD. Treatment of the sample: randomized to nivolumab then ipilimumab (arm A) or the reverse (arm B). The repertoire was sequenced with immunoSEQ multiplex PCR; TCRdb's copy has only in-frame clones and lacks some. Here the sample spans 17,000 or so clones, around 73% being singletons. The chain employs TRBV10-3 and TRBJ2-7; 8 positions agree with TRBD2. The material sequenced was CD8+ T cells sorted from blood (inferred from file names), taken from a patient given nivolumab and ipilimumab in sequence. The clonotype was recovered from a human donor with melanoma. CDR3 nucleotides: TGTGCCATCAGTGACCTAGCGGGTGTGCACTACGAGCAGTACTTC. Translated: CAISDLAGVHYEQYF.